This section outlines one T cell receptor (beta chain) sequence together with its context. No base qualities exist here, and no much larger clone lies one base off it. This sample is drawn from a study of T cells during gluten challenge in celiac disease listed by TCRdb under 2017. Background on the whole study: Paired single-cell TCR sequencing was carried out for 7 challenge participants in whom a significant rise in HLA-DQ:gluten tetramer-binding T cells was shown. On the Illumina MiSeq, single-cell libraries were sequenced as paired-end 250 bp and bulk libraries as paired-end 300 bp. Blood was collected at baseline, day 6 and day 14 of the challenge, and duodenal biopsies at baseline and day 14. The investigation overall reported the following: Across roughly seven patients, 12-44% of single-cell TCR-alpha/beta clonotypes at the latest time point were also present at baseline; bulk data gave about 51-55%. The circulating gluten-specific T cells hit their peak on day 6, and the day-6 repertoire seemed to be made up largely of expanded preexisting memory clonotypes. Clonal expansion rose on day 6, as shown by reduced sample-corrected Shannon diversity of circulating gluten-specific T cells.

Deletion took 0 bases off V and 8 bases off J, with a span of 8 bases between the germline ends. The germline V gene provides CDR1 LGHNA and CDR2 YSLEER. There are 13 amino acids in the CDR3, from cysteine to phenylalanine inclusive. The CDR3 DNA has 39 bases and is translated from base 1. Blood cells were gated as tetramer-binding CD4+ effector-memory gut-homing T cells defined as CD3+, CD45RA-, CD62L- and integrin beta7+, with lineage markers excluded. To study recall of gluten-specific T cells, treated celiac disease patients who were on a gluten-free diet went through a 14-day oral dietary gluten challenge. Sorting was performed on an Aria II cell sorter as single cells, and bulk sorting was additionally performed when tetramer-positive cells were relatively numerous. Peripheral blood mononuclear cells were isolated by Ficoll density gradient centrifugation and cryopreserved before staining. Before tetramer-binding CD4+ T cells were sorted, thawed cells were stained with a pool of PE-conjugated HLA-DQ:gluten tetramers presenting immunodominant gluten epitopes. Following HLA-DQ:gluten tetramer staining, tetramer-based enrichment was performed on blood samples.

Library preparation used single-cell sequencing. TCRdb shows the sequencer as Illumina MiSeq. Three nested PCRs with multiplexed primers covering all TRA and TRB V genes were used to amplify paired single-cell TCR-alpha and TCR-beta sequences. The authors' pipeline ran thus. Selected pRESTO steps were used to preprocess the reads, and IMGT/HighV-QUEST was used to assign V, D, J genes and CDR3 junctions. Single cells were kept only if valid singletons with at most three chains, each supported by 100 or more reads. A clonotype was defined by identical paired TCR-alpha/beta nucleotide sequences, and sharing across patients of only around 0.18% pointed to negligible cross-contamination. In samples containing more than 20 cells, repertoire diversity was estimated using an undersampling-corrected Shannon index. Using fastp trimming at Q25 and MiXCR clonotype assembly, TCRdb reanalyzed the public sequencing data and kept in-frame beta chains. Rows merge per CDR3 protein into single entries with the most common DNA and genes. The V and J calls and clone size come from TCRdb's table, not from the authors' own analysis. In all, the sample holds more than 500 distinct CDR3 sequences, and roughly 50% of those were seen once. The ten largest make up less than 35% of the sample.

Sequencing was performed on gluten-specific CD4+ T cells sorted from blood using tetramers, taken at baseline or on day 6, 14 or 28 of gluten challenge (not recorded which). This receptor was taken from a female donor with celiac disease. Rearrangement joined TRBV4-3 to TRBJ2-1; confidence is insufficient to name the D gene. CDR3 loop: CASSQDLGHEQFF. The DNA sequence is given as TGCGCCAGCAGCCAAGATTTAGGCCATGAGCAGTTCTTC.